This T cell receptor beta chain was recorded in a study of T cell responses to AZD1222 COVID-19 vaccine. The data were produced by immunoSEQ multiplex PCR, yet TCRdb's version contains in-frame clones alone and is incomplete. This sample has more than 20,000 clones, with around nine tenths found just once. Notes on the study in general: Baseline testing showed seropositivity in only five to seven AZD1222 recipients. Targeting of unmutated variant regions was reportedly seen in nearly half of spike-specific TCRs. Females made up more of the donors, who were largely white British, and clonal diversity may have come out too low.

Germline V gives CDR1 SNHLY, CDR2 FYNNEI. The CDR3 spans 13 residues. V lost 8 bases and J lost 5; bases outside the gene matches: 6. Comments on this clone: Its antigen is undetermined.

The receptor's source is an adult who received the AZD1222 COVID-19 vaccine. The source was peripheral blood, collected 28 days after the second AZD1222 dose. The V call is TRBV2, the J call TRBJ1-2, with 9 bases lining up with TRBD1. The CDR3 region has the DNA TGTGCCAGCCGGGACAGGGAGCGGTATGGCTACACCTTC. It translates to CASRDRERYGYTF. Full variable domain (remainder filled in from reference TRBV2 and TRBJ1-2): EPEVTQTPSHQVTQMGQEVILRCVPISNHLYFYWYRQILGQKVEFLVSFYNNEISEKSEIFDDQFSVERPDGSNFTLKIRSTKLEDSAMYFCASRDRERYGYTFGSGTRLTVV.